The sequence of this T cell receptor (beta chain) was determined in a study of T cell responses to AZD1222 COVID-19 vaccine (dated by TCRdb to 2020 to 2023). Study-wide context: Because spike-specific TCR depth and breadth did not differ between the two schedules, AZD1222 recipients who got a second dose at roughly 4 weeks were pooled with those who got a second dose at roughly 12 weeks. TCR sequencing was performed for roughly 250 trial participants, of whom approximately 200 were given two doses of AZD1222 and approximately 26 were given two doses of MenACWY control vaccine. Trial participants were enrolled by age into subgroups of 18-55, 56-69 and 70-plus years, and approximately 150, 30 and 60 TCR-sequenced participants, respectively, were included in these subgroups.

What the study reported, not specific to this receptor: A significant rise in spike-specific TCR breadth and depth was observed after two AZD1222 doses relative to day 0 and relative to MenACWY recipients. In the small 56-69-year group, the increase in depth fell short of significance, most likely because of low power. Participants were mostly white British, with more females than males. The authors suggested clonal diversity may have been underestimated. Because no day 14 peak-response samples were available, repertoires were characterized only after the peak T cell response. CD4 TCRs associated with the vaccine covered the entire spike protein, and the dominant responses were in regions 160-218 and 743-854. Reportedly, almost half of the unique spike-specific TCRs recognized epitopes lying outside the regions that are mutated in the B.1.351 and B.1.1.7 variants. Only 5 to 7 AZD1222 recipients were SARS-CoV-2 seropositive at baseline, limiting conclusions about previously exposed vaccinees.

V lost 5 bases and J lost 9 bases; the stretch between them is 8 bases long. The CDR3 sequence holds 11 residues, the cysteine and phenylalanine included. The sequence is cut down to CDR3 DNA, 33 bases in frame from base 1. The germline V gene (reference sequence) supplies CDR1 SEHNR and CDR2 FQNEAQ. Sample time point, as interpreted from the label and publication: baseline before first vaccination. Vaccinee samples came from UK trials COV001 and COV002, including a single-blind randomized controlled phase 2/3 trial of AZD1222 (ChAdOx1 nCoV-19) in healthy adults. Trial participant PBMC samples were collected at day 0 and day 28 after the second dose for TCRbeta chain sequencing. The CDR3 regions of human TCRbeta chains were subjected to immunosequencing. In the paper's pipeline: TCRs in the repertoires were matched against a reference library of SARS-CoV-2-specific TCRs that had been generated with the MIRA antigen-specificity platform. Breadth meant the fraction of unique TCRs that were SARS-CoV-2-associated, whereas depth meant the fraction of total T cells that were SARS-CoV-2-associated. Each spike-specific TCR was assigned to its reactive spike region and to a CD4 or CD8 class using the MIRA data. Log10-transformed breadth and depth values were compared by one-way ANOVA with Sidak's multiple comparisons tests. TCRdb obtained this table from immuneACCESS and retained in-frame rearrangements with V and J assigned. These tables miss some clones; where compared with another copy, unresolved V genes account for less than half of the shortfall, and the remainder is unexplained. V, J and clone size reflect that table, while D and trimming were determined from the DNA. Present in this sample are about 160,000 clones, about nine tenths of which were seen just once. The ten top clones hold around 5.5% of the sample.

On this clone: Its antigen is not yet known. Base quality data are lacking; no much larger clone is found one base away.

The sequence was obtained from an adult in good health. The rearrangement combines TRBV7-9 with TRBJ2-1; no D gene is confidently identified. The material was peripheral blood, obtained on day 0 of AZD1222 vaccination. The bases are TGTGCCAGCAGCACGACGGTTGAGCAGTTCTTC. It codes for CASSTTVEQFF.